Following are 25 T cell receptor beta chains from one sample sequenced in a study of blood T cell repertoires in COVID-19. Measured with immunoSEQ multiplex PCR; TCRdb has only the in-frame clones, and not every one. The sample contains tens of thousands of clones, roughly nine tenths of which appear only once. The sequenced sample consisted of peripheral blood. Every receptor here comes from a woman older than 75 with active or convalescent COVID-19.

The CDR3 DNA is TGTGCCAGCAGGCGGGGGGGGGAAAACATTCAGTACTTC. Its protein is CASRRGGENIQYF. V usage is TRBV12-3 or TRBV12-4 and J usage is TRBJ2-4, with 9 nucleotides matching TRBD2. The CDR3 consists of 13 residues. V shed 6 bases, J shed 5 bases, and the junction held 2 bases outside the gene matches.

The chain is built from TRBV2 and TRBJ1-5, with 7 bases matching TRBD1. Unmatched junction bases numbered 11, after V lost 7 bases and J lost 5 bases. Germline V gene lookup returns CDR1 SNHLY and CDR2 FYNNEI. The CDR3 covers 15 residues. CDR3: CASKPGQVDDQPQHF. In DNA, the CDR3 is TGTGCCAGCAAGCCCGGACAGGTGGACGATCAGCCCCAGCATTTT.

The rearrangement joins TRBV15 to TRBJ1-4; TRBD1 aligns across 9 bases. With 4 bases clipped from V and 8 bases from J, the junction kept 8 bases outside the gene matches. The germline V gene has CDR1 LNHNV and CDR2 YYDKDF (reference sequence). The CDR3 has 15 residues. This CDR3 is CATSTRTGVGEKLFF. CDR3 bases: TGTGCCACCAGCACCCGGACAGGGGTAGGAGAAAAACTGTTTTTT.

V and J are TRBV30 and TRBJ2-3; D unclear. Trimming removed 0 bases at V and 8 bases at J, with 9 bases between. The CDR3 loop spans 12 amino acids. Looked up from germline, CDR1 is GTSNPN and CDR2 is SVGIG (reference sequence). The CDR3 DNA follows: TGTGCCTGGAGTGTAAGTGAGAGTACGCAGTATTTT. This encodes CAWSVSESTQYF. Filled out from reference TRBV30 and TRBJ2-3, the complete variable domain reads SQTIHQWPATLVQPVGSPLSLECTVEGTSNPNLYWYRQAAGRGLQLLFYSVGIGQISSEVPQNLSASRPQDRQFILSSKKLLLSDSGFYLCAWSVSESTQYFGPGTRLTVL.

The V call is TRBV20-1, the J call TRBJ2-3; possible D gene TRBD2, 6 bases. The CDR3 runs to 10 residues. The germline V gene has CDR1 DFQATT and CDR2 SNEGSKA (reference sequence). V was clipped by 6 bases and J by 10 bases, with 11 bases between them. CDR3 nucleotides: TGCAGTGCCGGAGGGCAGGCGCAGTATTTT. Amino acid sequence: CSAGGQAQYF.

The rearrangement uses TRBV21-1 and TRBJ1-1; the table's D call, TRBD1, has no DNA check behind it. TRBV21-1 is a pseudogene locus. CDR3 size: 21 residues. CDR3 coding DNA: TGTGCCAGCAGCAAACTCCCTCTGCCGGGACAGGGGAAGGTTTGGGGCACTGAAGCTTTCTTT. It codes for CASSKLPLPGQGKVWGTEAFF.

Only a few counts were recorded for this clone. The chain couples TRBV19 to TRBJ2-1, with TRBD2 matching 11 bases. CDR1 and CDR2 (germline): LNHDA, SQIVND (reference sequence). V was clipped by 11 bases and J by 5 bases; unmatched bases: 11. The CDR3 contains 15 residues. The CDR3 sequence: CASTLLAGGDNEQFF. The CDR3 DNA sequence: TGTGCCTCCACCCTCCTAGCGGGGGGCGACAATGAGCAGTTCTTC. The variable domain in full, with the rest retrieved from reference TRBV19 and TRBJ2-1, is DGGITQSPKYLFRKEGQNVTLSCEQNLNHDAMYWYRQDPGQGLRLIYYSQIVNDFQKGDIAEGYSVSREKKESFPLTVTSAQKNPTAFYLCASTLLAGGDNEQFFGPGTRLTVL.

The chain employs TRBV5-1 and TRBJ2-7; a possible D gene is TRBD1 (5 bases). Trimming removed 3 bases from V and 2 bases from J, with 9 bases in between. The CDR3 covers 13 residues. The germline V gene has CDR1 SGHRS and CDR2 YFSETQ. Written as DNA, the CDR3 is TGCGCCAGCAGCTCGCAAGGGGCCTACGAGCAGTACTTC. Translating gives CASSSQGAYEQYF.

V is TRBV7-2 and J is TRBJ2-1; 12 positions match TRBD2. Germline CDR1 SGHTA, CDR2 FQGNSA. CDR3 size: 14 residues. With 5 bases clipped from V and 8 bases from J, the junction kept 4 bases outside the gene matches. The chain's CDR3 is CASSRRLAGDEQFF. The CDR3 nucleotides read TGTGCCAGCAGCCGGAGACTAGCGGGAGATGAGCAGTTCTTC. Full variable domain (remainder filled in from reference TRBV7-2 and TRBJ2-1): GAGVSQSPSNKVTEKGKDVELRCDPISGHTALYWYRQSLGQGLEFLIYFQGNSAPDKSGLPSDRFSAERTGGSVSTLTIQRTQQEDSAVYLCASSRRLAGDEQFFGPGTRLTVL.

V usage is TRBV27 and J usage is TRBJ2-2; 11 bases are a match to TRBD2. From germline, CDR1 is MNHEY and CDR2 SMNVEV (reference sequence). The CDR3 sequence is 14 residues long. The V segment lost 6 bases and the J segment 4 bases; nucleotides outside the gene matches: 1. The CDR3 region has the DNA TGTGCCAGCAGCCTAGCGGGAGGCACCGGGGAGCTGTTTTTT. Translated: CASSLAGGTGELFF.

The table lists this clone with many counts. This sequence joins TRBV7-8 and TRBJ2-5; a possible D gene is TRBD1 (5 bases). V lost 3 bases to trimming and J lost 5 bases, with 16 bases between them. CDR1 SGHVS and CDR2 FQNEAQ come from the germline V gene. This CDR3 is 15 amino acids long. The CDR3 DNA is TGTGCCAGCAGCTTCCAGTCAGGGCCCAAGGAGACCCAGTACTTC. Residues: CASSFQSGPKETQYF.

V and J are TRBV5-4 and TRBJ1-6; D is perhaps TRBD1 (5 bases). Per the germline V gene, CDR1 is SGHNT and CDR2 is YYREEE (reference sequence). The V end lost 0 bases, the J end lost 5 bases, and 9 bases lay between the germline ends. The CDR3 is 15 residues long. The CDR3 region is CASSLGGEHNSPLHF. The CDR3, as DNA: TGTGCCAGCAGCTTGGGGGGGGAACATAATTCACCCCTCCACTTT.

The chain couples TRBV3-1 (or the pseudogene TRBV3-2) to TRBJ2-4, with D uncertain. This CDR3 spans 15 amino acids. Trimming cost V 4 bases and J 0 bases, with 10 bases left between them. Germline V gene sequence: CDR1 LGHDT, CDR2 YNNKEL (reference sequence). The CDR3 DNA reads as TGTGCCAGCAGCCTACGGTCCCAAGCCAAAAACATTCAGTACTTC. It specifies CASSLRSQAKNIQYF.

V gene TRBV11-3 combines with J gene TRBJ2-3; 11 bases are a match to TRBD2. From germline, CDR1 is SGHNT and CDR2 YENEEA. The CDR3 loop spans 20 amino acids. V gave up 0 bases and J gave up 4 bases; unmatched junction bases: 15. The CDR3, as DNA: TGTGCCAGCAGCTTAGAGGGGGAGACTAGCGGGATTCATTGGGCAGATACGCAGTATTTT. This codes for CASSLEGETSGIHWADTQYF.

The chain joins TRBV7-3 to TRBJ1-6; D unclear. The CDR3 is made up of 15 amino acids. Germline CDR1 is SGHTA and CDR2 is FQGTGA. With 5 bases removed from V and 2 bases from J, the gap between germline ends came to 10 bases. CDR3 region: CASSRAGTYNSPLHF. The CDR3, as DNA: TGTGCCAGCAGCCGGGCCGGGACCTATAATTCACCCCTCCACTTT. Filled out from reference TRBV7-3 and TRBJ1-6, the complete variable domain reads GAGVSQTPSNKVTEKGKYVELRCDPISGHTALYWYRQSLGQGPEFLIYFQGTGAADDSGLPNDRFFAVRPEGSVSTLKIQRTERGDSAVYLCASSRAGTYNSPLHFGNGTRLTVT.

The chain has TRBV30 and TRBJ2-5, with TRBD2 matching over 14 bases. This CDR3 is 20 amino acids long. The germline V gene has CDR1 GTSNPN and CDR2 SVGIG (reference sequence). V lost 7 bases to trimming and J lost 5 bases; unmatched junction nucleotides: 24. The DNA for the CDR3 is TGTGCCTTGAGCAAGTACCGGACGGATCGACTAGCGGGAGGGCCGGAGACCCAGTACTTC. This translates into CALSKYRTDRLAGGPETQYF.

The chain uses TRBV4-3 and TRBJ2-2; 11 bases line up with TRBD2. CDR1 is LGHNA, CDR2 YSLEER, per germline. This CDR3 is 16 amino acids long. V lost 4 bases and J lost 4; bases outside the gene matches: 5. CDR3 in amino acids: CASSPTGTSGTGELFF. The CDR3 DNA is TGCGCCAGCAGCCCCACCGGGACTAGCGGCACCGGGGAGCTGTTTTTT.

This clone was observed a single time. The CDR3 loop reads CASRKGTVLRETQYF. The CDR3 DNA reads as TGTGCCAGTAGGAAGGGGACAGTCCTAAGAGAGACCCAGTACTTC. This chain uses TRBV19 with TRBJ2-5, with 7 bases identical to TRBD1. Trimming at V came to 6 bases and at J to 4 bases, leaving 11 bases not matched to a gene. CDR1 LNHDA and CDR2 SQIVND come from the germline V gene (reference sequence). The CDR3 spans 15 residues.

The chain combines TRBV4-3 with TRBJ2-2; perhaps TRBD1 as D (6 bases). V gave up 1 base and J gave up 4 bases, with 10 bases separating them. CDR3 length: 15 amino acids. Germline CDR1 reads LGHNA; CDR2 reads YSLEER. The CDR3 loop reads CASSQAARGTGELFF. The CDR3 DNA follows: TGCGCCAGCAGCCAAGCAGCCAGGGGCACCGGGGAGCTGTTTTTT.

This rearrangement joins TRBV20-1 to TRBJ2-5; D gene ambiguous. The V gene's germline CDR1 is DFQATT and CDR2 SNEGSKA (reference sequence). The CDR3 extends over 11 amino acids. Trimming stripped 6 bases from V and 11 bases from J, with 16 bases between. The chain's CDR3 is CSAPRLLVQYF. The DNA for the CDR3 is TGCAGTGCCCCCCGATTGTTAGTTCAGTACTTC.

V and J are TRBV28 and TRBJ1-2; weak D call: TRBD1 (5 bases). From germline, CDR1 is MDHEN and CDR2 SYDVKM. CDR3 length: 14 residues. Trimming took 2 bases from V and 8 from J, leaving 15 bases between them. For the CDR3, the DNA is TGTGCCAGCAGTTTACAGGGTAGAGTGGGCGGCTACACCTTC. Protein sequence: CASSLQGRVGGYTF.

This chain uses TRBV24-1 with TRBJ2-1; 10 bases agree with TRBD2. Per germline, CDR1 KGHDR and CDR2 SFDVKD. The V gene end was trimmed by 2 bases and the J gene end by 3 bases; junction bases not matched to a gene: 6. The CDR3 consists of 17 residues. This chain's CDR3 is CATSDSQGLANYNEQFF. The DNA of the CDR3 is TGTGCCACCAGTGATTCGCAGGGACTAGCGAACTACAATGAGCAGTTCTTC.

The CDR3 is CASSFLGGAEQYF. The CDR3 DNA follows: TGTGCCAGCAGCTTCCTTGGAGGGGCCGAGCAGTACTTC. The chain links TRBV7-9 to TRBJ2-7, with D perhaps matching TRBD2 (6 bases). This CDR3 contains 13 residues. Trimming removed 3 bases from V and 6 bases from J, with 12 bases in between. CDR1 is SEHNR, CDR2 FQNEAQ, per germline (reference sequence).

DNA of the CDR3: TGTGCCAGCAGCTTGAGGCTAGACGGCTACAATGAGCAGTTCTTC. This translates into CASSLRLDGYNEQFF. The rearrangement joins TRBV5-4 to TRBJ2-1; D gene ambiguous. Trimming cost V 1 base and J 3 bases, with 11 bases left between them. CDR3 length: 15 amino acids. The germline CDR1 and CDR2 sequences are SGHNT and YYREEE (reference sequence).

This chain connects TRBV5-1 to TRBJ1-2; 8 bases map to TRBD1. The V and J ends lost 4 bases and 6 bases, in that order; junction bases with no gene match: 2. The CDR3 length is 12 residues. The germline V gene encodes CDR1 SGHRS and CDR2 YFSETQ. In DNA form, the CDR3 reads TGCGCCAGCAGCGTGGACAGGGATGGCTACACCTTC. Amino acids: CASSVDRDGYTF.